The 19 T cell receptor beta chains in this list originate from one sample, sequenced in a study of T cell changes during pregnancy in multiple sclerosis. The assay was immunoSEQ multiplex PCR, and TCRdb's table has in-frame clones only and misses some. The sample shows about 87,000 clones, roughly 95% of them seen only once. Sample: peripheral blood, taken in the third trimester of pregnancy. Receptors originate from a female donor in good health, enrolled as a control in a pregnancy study.

This clone has a single count. This chain connects TRBV28 to TRBJ2-3; D may be TRBD1 (6 bases). Trimming took off 1 base at V and 2 bases at J, with 10 bases between the two ends. The germline gives CDR1 MDHEN, CDR2 SYDVKM. The CDR3 contains 15 residues. The chain's CDR3 is CASSLSWTDTDTQYF. The CDR3 DNA follows: TGTGCCAGCAGTTTATCTTGGACAGACACAGATACGCAGTATTTT.

The chain recombines TRBV28 with TRBJ1-5; TRBD1 aligns across 8 bases. Germline V gene data show CDR1 as MDHEN and CDR2 as SYDVKM. With 6 bases clipped from V and 2 bases from J, the junction kept 9 bases outside the gene matches. This CDR3 is 16 amino acids long. The CDR3, as DNA: TGTGCCAGCAGCGGACAGGGCAGGTGGGGCAATCAGCCCCAGCATTTT. Protein sequence: CASSGQGRWGNQPQHF.

The chain combines TRBV25-1 with TRBJ1-1; D is unresolved. This CDR3 has 11 residues. CDR1 is MGHDK and CDR2 is SYGVNS in the germline V gene. V dropped 3 bases and J dropped 11 bases, with 10 bases sitting between them. CDR3 DNA sequence: TGTGCCAGCAGTGACCGCGAGGAGGCTTTCTTT. Amino acids: CASSDREEAFF. Full variable domain (outside the CDR3, taken from reference TRBV25-1 and TRBJ1-1): EADIYQTPRYLVIGTGKKITLECSQTMGHDKMYWYQQDPGMELHLIHYSYGVNSTEKGDLSSESTVSRIRTEHFPLTLESARPSHTSQYLCASSDREEAFFGQGTRLTVV.

This rearrangement joins TRBV18 to TRBJ2-7, with 7 bases matching TRBD2. Looked up from germline, CDR1 is KGHSH and CDR2 is LQKENI. Trimming cost V 0 bases and J 4 bases; bases outside gene matches: 9. CDR3 length: 16 residues. The CDR3: CASSPPGTTVLYEQYF. The CDR3 DNA is TGTGCCAGCTCACCACCAGGGACTACAGTTTTATACGAGCAGTACTTC.

The chain couples TRBV4-1 to TRBJ2-7; D is unresolved. The CDR3 extends over 14 amino acids. Trimming left V 0 bases short and J 6 bases short, with 12 bases between. CDR1 is MGHRA and CDR2 is YSYEKL in the germline V gene. The CDR3 here is CASSQEEWISEQYF. CDR3 bases: TGCGCCAGCAGCCAAGAGGAGTGGATTTCCGAGCAGTACTTC.

The chain links TRBV13 to TRBJ2-1; 16 bases match TRBD2. The CDR3 loop spans 17 amino acids. Germline V CDR1 and CDR2: PRHDT, FYEKMQ (reference sequence). Trimming removed 4 bases from V and 8 bases from J; junction bases left unmatched: 8. The CDR3 loop is CASSSPGLAGGPHEQFF. The CDR3 nucleotides are TGTGCCAGCAGCTCCCCGGGACTAGCGGGAGGGCCCCATGAGCAGTTCTTC.

This rearrangement joins TRBV5-6 to TRBJ2-3; TRBD2 is a possible D gene (5 bases). Germline values: CDR1 SGHDT, CDR2 YYEEEE. The CDR3 is 13 residues long. Trimming removed 1 base at V and 5 bases at J, with 8 bases between. The CDR3 protein is CASSLPAGDTQYF. The CDR3 bases are TGTGCCAGCAGCTTGCCTGCGGGAGATACGCAGTATTTT.

The rearrangement links TRBV6-5 to TRBJ2-3; the D gene is possibly TRBD1 (5 bases). This CDR3 contains 16 residues. V lost 4 bases to trimming and J lost 2 bases, with 16 bases between them. Germline-derived CDR1 and CDR2 are MNHEY and SVGAGI. As DNA, the CDR3 is TGTGCCAGCAGTTCCCAGACAGTCCAGGTCACAGATACGCAGTATTTT. Translating it yields CASSSQTVQVTDTQYF.

The chain couples TRBV2 to TRBJ1-2; D is possibly TRBD1 (6 bases). CDR1 and CDR2 (germline): SNHLY, FYNNEI. Trimming cost V 0 bases and J 1 base, with 12 bases left between them. The CDR3 covers 16 residues. The CDR3 region is CASSEAGAALNYGYTF. DNA for the CDR3: TGTGCCAGCAGTGAAGCGGGGGCAGCCCTTAACTATGGCTACACCTTC.

This sequence joins TRBV11-2 and TRBJ1-1; 10 bases agree with TRBD1. This CDR3 spans 15 amino acids. V was pared by 4 bases and J by 2 bases, with 4 bases of the junction left unmatched. The germline CDR1 and CDR2 sequences are SGHAT and FQNNGV. CDR3 coding DNA: TGTGCCAGCAGCTCGGACAGGGGGGGAAACACTGAAGCTTTCTTT. As protein: CASSSDRGGNTEAFF. Supplemented by reference TRBV11-2 and TRBJ1-1, the full variable domain reads EAGVAQSPRYKIIEKRQSVAFWCNPISGHATLYWYQQILGQGPKLLIQFQNNGVVDDSQLPKDRFSAERLKGVDSTLKIQPAKLEDSAVYLCASSSDRGGNTEAFFGQGTRLTVV.

The chain couples TRBV28 to TRBJ2-5; the D is unclear. CDR3 length: 14 amino acids. The germline CDR1 and CDR2 sequences are MDHEN and SYDVKM. The ends were cut back, 4 bases at V and 5 bases at J, with 14 bases in the middle. The CDR3 is CASSSSNSPETQYF. CDR3 in DNA: TGTGCCAGCAGTTCTTCTAATAGCCCGGAGACCCAGTACTTC.

The V gene is TRBV18, the J gene TRBJ1-4; D perhaps matches TRBD1 (5 bases). Germline CDR1 is KGHSH and CDR2 is LQKENI. V was trimmed by 0 bases and J by 6 bases, leaving 14 bases between them. The CDR3 contains 16 residues. The CDR3 nucleotides read TGTGCCAGCTCACCACCGGGGCAGGGCCCCCATGAAAAACTGTTTTTT. Encoded protein: CASSPPGQGPHEKLFF.

This chain uses TRBV27 with TRBJ2-7; 8 bases map to TRBD2. The CDR3 has 20 residues. Germline values: CDR1 MNHEY, CDR2 SMNVEV (reference sequence). With 4 bases clipped from V and 0 bases from J, the junction kept 20 bases outside the gene matches. Written as DNA, the CDR3 is TGTGCCAGCAGTTCCCCCTTGCCCCGCGGGGCTAGCGGGCCCTCCTACGAGCAGTACTTC. Protein sequence: CASSSPLPRGASGPSYEQYF.

The V gene is TRBV2, the J gene TRBJ2-6; D uncertain. The CDR3 is 14 residues long. Trimming stripped 5 bases from V and 3 bases from J, with 8 bases between. CDR1 and CDR2 (germline): SNHLY, FYNNEI. Here the CDR3 DNA reads TGTGCCAGCAGTTACTCCTTTGGGGCCAACGTCCTGACTTTC. Translated, it gives CASSYSFGANVLTF.

This sequence joins TRBV6-1 and TRBJ1-5; no reliable D call. CDR1 is MNHNS, CDR2 SASEGT, per germline. The CDR3 runs 13 residues. Trimming cost V 5 bases and J 3 bases, with 8 bases left between them. CDR3 amino acids: CASSKRINQPQHF. The CDR3, as DNA: TGTGCCAGCAGTAAGAGAATCAATCAGCCCCAGCATTTT.

Points on this clone: The germline gene is not matched at one end of the junction; a read error may be the cause. This chain uses TRBV9 with TRBJ2-5; TRBD1 matches at 10 bases. CDR3 size: 16 residues. Germline-derived CDR1 and CDR2 are SGDLS and YYNGEE. In DNA form, the CDR3 reads TGTGCCAGCGGCGTGTCCGGGACAGGGGCTAGGGAGACCCAGTACTTC. It yields the protein CASGVSGTGARETQYF.

V is TRBV19 and J is TRBJ2-1, with 8 bases matching TRBD2. CDR1 and CDR2 from the germline V gene are LNHDA and SQIVND (reference sequence). V gave up 3 bases and J gave up 2 bases; unmatched junction bases: 3. The CDR3 length is 15 residues. CDR3 in amino acids: CASSMGSGTYNEQFF. Here the CDR3 DNA reads TGTGCCAGTAGTATGGGTAGCGGGACCTACAATGAGCAGTTCTTC.

The chain is built from TRBV18 and TRBJ2-7; 7 nucleotides agree with TRBD1. The germline gives CDR1 KGHSH, CDR2 LQKENI. The CDR3 is made up of 14 amino acids. Trimming cost V 6 bases and J 2 bases; bases outside gene matches: 7. CDR3: CASSRQGTTYEQYF. CDR3 nucleotides: TGTGCCAGCTCGCGACAGGGTACTACCTACGAGCAGTACTTC.

This rearrangement joins TRBV5-1 to TRBJ2-2, with 9 bases lining up with TRBD1. The CDR3 sequence is 19 residues long. V dropped 4 bases and J dropped 6; count of bases not matched to a gene: 19. Germline assignment: CDR1 SGHRS and CDR2 YFSETQ. The CDR3 nucleotides read TGCGCCAGCAGCGTATCCGGGACAGGGCCTCTTCTGAGTCCCGGGGAGCTGTTTTTT. The encoded protein is CASSVSGTGPLLSPGELFF.